One and the same sample provided the 29 T cell receptor beta chains below, sequenced in a study of regulatory T cells in long-lasting Graves disease. The time point here: persistent/refractory GD, antithyroid drugs over 5 years with positive TRAb. Researchers made the TCR library from RNA that was extracted from PBMCs. In building TCR beta libraries, iRepertoire HTBI primers were used together with Arm-PCR of CDR3 regions. TCRdb processed the multiplex PCR reads anew with MiXCR; each CDR3 protein has one entry. Of roughly 700,000 distinct CDR3 sequences in the sample, 30% were seen once. The material sequenced was peripheral blood mononuclear cells (PBMCs), taken when the disease was refractory, from a patient treated with antithyroid drugs. The source of these receptors is a female donor with Graves disease.

A few counts support this clonotype. This sequence joins TRBV2 and TRBJ2-7; D perhaps matches TRBD2 (6 bases). V was cut by 5 bases and J by 6 bases, with 14 bases left in between. Per germline, CDR1 SNHLY and CDR2 FYNNEI. The CDR3 has 13 amino acids. CDR3 nucleotide sequence: TGTGCCAGCAGTTCGGACCTGCGGGGCGAGCAGTACTTC. Its protein is CASSSDLRGEQYF.

This clonotype occurred a few times. CDR3 in amino acids: CASSLTSGLVGEQYF. In nucleotides, the CDR3 is TGTGCCAGCAGCTTAACCTCGGGACTAGTGGGCGAGCAGTACTTC. The chain couples TRBV13 to TRBJ2-7; 8 nucleotides match TRBD2. CDR1 and CDR2 from the germline V gene are PRHDT and FYEKMQ (reference sequence). Trimming at V came to 2 bases and at J to 6 bases, leaving 9 bases not matched to a gene. There are 15 residues in the CDR3. The full variable domain, completed using reference TRBV13 and TRBJ2-7, is AAGVIQSPRHLIKEKRETATLKCYPIPRHDTVYWYQQGPGQDPQFLISFYEKMQSDKGSIPDRFSAQQFSDYHSELNMSSLELGDSALYFCASSLTSGLVGEQYFGPGTRLTVT.

This clonotype was counted at least ten times. The chain uses TRBV5-6 and TRBJ1-2; 7 bases align to TRBD1. CDR1 is SGHDT and CDR2 is YYEEEE in the germline V gene. V trimming: 2 bases; J trimming: 8 bases; junction bases outside the gene matches: 9. CDR3 size: 14 residues. CDR3: CASSFVTGIVGYTF. As DNA, the CDR3 is TGTGCCAGCAGCTTTGTGACAGGGATCGTCGGCTACACCTTC.

The rearrangement uses TRBV29-1 and TRBJ1-2; D remains unclear. With 7 bases removed from V and 0 bases from J, the gap between germline ends came to 12 bases. CDR1 and CDR2 (germline): SQVTM, ANQGSEA. This CDR3 has 13 residues. Here the CDR3 reads CSATTVANYGYTF. DNA for the CDR3: TGCAGCGCTACGACGGTAGCTAACTATGGCTACACCTTC. The full variable domain, its missing parts supplied by reference TRBV29-1 and TRBJ1-2, is SAVISQKPSRDICQRGTSLTIQCQVDSQVTMMFWYRQQPGQSLTLIATANQGSEATYESGFVIDKFPISRPNLTFSTLTVSNMSPEDSSIYLCSATTVANYGYTFGSGTRLTVV.

There are a few counts of this clonotype. The rearrangement uses TRBV6-1 and TRBJ1-1; D perhaps matches TRBD1 (6 bases). V lost 4 bases to trimming and J lost 5 bases, with 17 bases between them. Looked up from germline, CDR1 is MNHNS and CDR2 is SASEGT. The CDR3 contains 15 residues. The chain's CDR3 is CASSASGTIGTEAFF. The CDR3, as DNA: TGTGCCAGCAGTGCCTCAGGGACAATTGGGACTGAAGCTTTCTTT.

The chain has TRBV2 and TRBJ1-1, with D unclear. Germline loops: CDR1 SNHLY, CDR2 FYNNEI. The CDR3 runs to 11 residues. Trimming took 5 bases from V and 10 from J, leaving 11 bases between them. The CDR3 here is CASSPYSGAFF. Here the CDR3 DNA reads TGTGCCAGCAGTCCTTACTCGGGAGCTTTCTTT.

The chain is built from TRBV3-1 and TRBJ2-7; 13 bases align to TRBD2. V shed 6 bases, J shed 6 bases, and the junction held 5 bases outside the gene matches. The CDR3 is 14 amino acids. Germline CDR1 is LGHDT and CDR2 is YNNKEL (reference sequence). The CDR3 nucleotides read TGTGCCAGCAGGCGGACTAGCGGGGGAGGCGAGCAGTACTTC. Protein product: CASRRTSGGGEQYF.

This clonotype occurred a few times. The chain recombines TRBV15 with TRBJ1-5; 7 nucleotides agree with TRBD1. Germline values: CDR1 LNHNV, CDR2 YYDKDF (reference sequence). This CDR3 is 17 amino acids long. Unmatched junction bases numbered 11, after V lost 3 bases and J lost 3 bases. CDR3 sequence: CATSSKGQRGLNQPQHF. The DNA of the CDR3 is TGTGCCACCAGCAGCAAGGGACAGAGGGGTCTCAATCAGCCCCAGCATTTT. Supplemented by reference TRBV15 and TRBJ1-5, the full variable domain reads DAMVIQNPRYQVTQFGKPVTLSCSQTLNHNVMYWYQQKSSQAPKLLFHYYDKDFNNEADTPDNFQSRRPNTSFCFLDIRSPGLGDTAMYLCATSSKGQRGLNQPQHFGDGTRLSIL.

This clonotype was observed a handful of times. The chain uses TRBV19 and TRBJ1-1; D is undetermined. Deletions cut 2 bases from V and 3 bases from J, with 10 bases between. The CDR3 spans 14 residues. Germline CDR1 LNHDA, CDR2 SQIVND (reference sequence). As DNA, the CDR3 is TGTGCCAGTAGTATATTTGACGGAGACACTGAAGCTTTCTTT. Residues: CASSIFDGDTEAFF.

This clonotype was seen at least ten times. This chain links TRBV28 with TRBJ2-7, with a possible D match to TRBD2 (6 bases). Germline V lookup: CDR1 MDHEN, CDR2 SYDVKM. This CDR3 region has 15 residues. Trimming pared 6 bases from V and 3 bases from J, leaving 18 bases between. DNA for the CDR3: TGTGCCAGCAGCCCAACGGGACTGAACCTCTACGAGCAGTACTTC. Its protein is CASSPTGLNLYEQYF.

The chain recombines TRBV28 with TRBJ1-1; TRBD1 aligns across 8 bases. V gave up 6 bases and J gave up 5 bases; unmatched junction bases: 11. This CDR3 comprises 15 residues. Germline V gives CDR1 MDHEN, CDR2 SYDVKM. This CDR3 is CASSQVPGGRTEAFF. The CDR3 DNA follows: TGTGCCAGCAGCCAAGTGCCAGGGGGCCGGACTGAAGCTTTCTTT.

V is TRBV27 and J is TRBJ2-7; D ambiguous. Germline CDR1 and CDR2: MNHEY and SMNVEV (reference sequence). V shed 5 bases and J shed 2 bases, with 13 bases lying between them. The CDR3 is 14 residues long. In DNA form, the CDR3 reads TGTGCCAGCAGTCCTCACCTCGGCCCCTACGAGCAGTACTTC. Translated, it gives CASSPHLGPYEQYF.

With regard to this clonotype: A much larger clone differs by one base, so this may be a read error. The rearrangement joins TRBV11-1 to TRBJ2-2, with D possibly TRBD2 on 5 matching bases. The V end was cut by 8 bases, the J end by 7 bases, with 17 bases between. This CDR3 region has 14 residues. Germline V gene sequence: CDR1 SGHAT, CDR2 FQDESV (reference sequence). CDR3 in DNA: TGTGCCAGCGCTCGGAGCAAGGCGGGCGGGGAGCTGTTTTTT. Translated: CASARSKAGGELFF.

The V gene is TRBV27, the J gene TRBJ1-1, with unresolved D. From germline, CDR1 is MNHEY and CDR2 SMNVEV (reference sequence). V lost 3 bases and J 2 bases, leaving 7 bases between the germline ends. CDR3 length: 13 amino acids. CDR3 sequence (DNA): TGTGCCAGCAGTTTCTGGGATAACACTGAAGCTTTCTTT. Its protein product is CASSFWDNTEAFF.

The J gene is TRBJ1-5, the V gene TRBV6-1; 11 bases align to TRBD1. CDR1 MNHNS and CDR2 SASEGT come from the germline V gene. The CDR3 consists of 15 residues. The junction had 4 bases not matched to a gene; V was cut back by 4 bases and J by 5 bases. The CDR3 region has the DNA TGTGCCAGCAGTGGGGGACAGGGGGTTGATCAGCCCCAGCATTTT. It is translated as CASSGGQGVDQPQHF.

A few counts support this clonotype. The chain combines TRBV5-1 with TRBJ1-5; 7 nucleotides align to TRBD1. Looked up from germline, CDR1 is SGHRS and CDR2 is YFSETQ. CDR3 size: 14 residues. V lost 1 base to trimming and J lost 5 bases; unmatched junction nucleotides: 3. This chain's CDR3 is CASSLLGGHQPQHF. The CDR3 bases are TGCGCCAGCAGCTTGCTAGGGGGCCATCAGCCCCAGCATTTT.

The chain is built from TRBV12-3 or TRBV12-4 and TRBJ1-5; the D is unclear. The ends were cut back, 5 bases at V and 1 base at J, with 12 bases in the middle. The length of the CDR3 is 15 residues. CDR3 in amino acids: CASSESRRSNQPQHF. CDR3 nucleotides: TGTGCCAGCAGTGAAAGCAGGAGGAGCAATCAGCCCCAGCATTTT.

V gene TRBV6-1 combines with J gene TRBJ1-5; D remains ambiguous. Trimming removed 7 bases at V and 2 bases at J, with 12 bases between. Germline values: CDR1 MNHNS, CDR2 SASEGT. CDR3 length: 14 amino acids. CDR3 loop: CASTGRWGNQPQHF. Written as DNA, the CDR3 is TGTGCCAGCACCGGACGGTGGGGCAATCAGCCCCAGCATTTT.

In this sample, this clonotype turned up a few times. The chain is built from TRBV7-2 and TRBJ1-1, with 7 bases matching TRBD1. Looked up from germline, CDR1 is SGHTA and CDR2 is FQGNSA. V was pared by 5 bases and J by 1 base, with 7 bases of the junction left unmatched. The CDR3 length is 15 residues. The CDR3 nucleotides are TGTGCCAGCAGCCCGAGACAGGGTTCGAACACTGAAGCTTTCTTT. It yields the protein CASSPRQGSNTEAFF.

This clonotype has more than one count but fewer than ten. The chain combines TRBV24-1 with TRBJ1-5; 8 nucleotides line up with TRBD1. The germline gives CDR1 KGHDR, CDR2 SFDVKD. V shed 5 bases, J shed 12 bases, and the junction held 11 bases outside the gene matches. The CDR3 is 14 residues long. Here the CDR3 DNA reads TGTGCCACCAGTGCCCGACAGGGGCTGGATTGCCAGCATTTT. It codes for CATSARQGLDCQHF.

This clonotype has only a few counts. The V and J genes are TRBV15 and TRBJ1-1; D unresolved. Germline V gene data show CDR1 as LNHNV and CDR2 as YYDKDF (reference sequence). V gave up 2 bases and J gave up 2 bases, with 6 bases separating them. The CDR3 has 13 residues. The CDR3 spells CATSRPHNTEAFF. The CDR3 DNA is TGTGCCACCAGCAGACCTCATAACACTGAAGCTTTCTTT.

The V gene is TRBV5-1, the J gene TRBJ2-7; D perhaps matches TRBD2 (6 bases). CDR1 and CDR2 from the germline V gene are SGHRS and YFSETQ. V was trimmed by 0 bases and J by 4 bases, leaving 14 bases between them. The CDR3 extends over 15 amino acids. The CDR3: CASSLAPGAGYEQYF. Written as DNA, the CDR3 is TGCGCCAGCAGCTTGGCCCCTGGGGCGGGGTACGAGCAGTACTTC.

This clonotype was found many times. The V and J genes are TRBV28 and TRBJ1-1, with a tentative D call TRBD1 (5 bases). CDR1 and CDR2 from the germline V gene are MDHEN and SYDVKM. Trimming pared 1 base from V and 4 bases from J, leaving 16 bases between. The CDR3 runs 16 residues. This chain's CDR3 is CASSLSGAGSSTEAFF. In nucleotides, the CDR3 is TGTGCCAGCAGTTTATCTGGTGCAGGGAGTAGCACTGAAGCTTTCTTT.

The J gene is TRBJ2-1, the V gene TRBV6-2 or TRBV6-3; perhaps D is TRBD1 or TRBD2 (5 bases each). CDR3 length: 14 amino acids. Germline CDR1 MNHEY, CDR2 SVGEGT. V gave up 6 bases and J gave up 6 bases, with 15 bases separating them. This chain's CDR3 is CASSPGTPGNEQFF. The CDR3 DNA reads as TGTGCCAGCAGCCCCGGGACCCCTGGCAATGAGCAGTTCTTC.

The chain employs TRBV25-1 and TRBJ1-2; TRBD1 aligns across 7 bases. The CDR3 extends over 15 amino acids. The germline CDR1 and CDR2 sequences are MGHDK and SYGVNS. The ends lost 6 bases at V and 3 bases at J; junction bases unmatched: 10. CDR3 sequence: CASRSRQGSDYGYTF. The CDR3 coding sequence is TGTGCCAGCAGGAGTCGACAGGGCAGTGACTATGGCTACACCTTC.

There are a few counts of this clonotype. The chain carries TRBV20-1 and TRBJ2-7; TRBD2 agrees at 12 bases. Germline lookup yields CDR1 DFQATT and CDR2 SNEGSKA (reference sequence). The CDR3 has 13 residues. Trimming cost V 6 bases and J 7 bases; bases outside gene matches: 7. The CDR3 spells CSATSGSIREQYF. The CDR3 DNA sequence: TGCAGTGCGACTAGCGGGAGTATCAGGGAGCAGTACTTC.

The rearrangement uses TRBV27 and TRBJ1-1; D is possibly TRBD1 (5 bases). CDR3 length: 16 amino acids. Trimming stripped 1 base from V and 4 bases from J, with 16 bases between. Germline loops: CDR1 MNHEY, CDR2 SMNVEV (reference sequence). The DNA for the CDR3 is TGTGCCAGCAGTTTATTGGGGGTTTCGGGGAGCACTGAAGCTTTCTTT. It codes for CASSLLGVSGSTEAFF.

This clonotype was recorded many times. CDR3 region: CASTSTRGYTF. CDR3 bases: TGTGCCAGCACCAGCACGCGGGGCTACACCTTC. The chain has TRBV28 and TRBJ1-2; no firm D call. The CDR3 covers 11 residues. The V end was cut by 7 bases, the J end by 8 bases, with 11 bases between. CDR1 and CDR2 (germline): MDHEN, SYDVKM.

This clonotype was found a few times. The V and J genes are TRBV18 and TRBJ1-2, with TRBD1 matching over 7 bases. CDR1 and CDR2 (germline): KGHSH, LQKENI. V gave up 5 bases and J gave up 1 base; unmatched junction bases: 7. This CDR3 comprises 15 residues. As DNA, the CDR3 is TGTGCCAGCTCAAGACAAGACAGGGTTAACTATGGCTACACCTTC. Its translation: CASSRQDRVNYGYTF.